This T cell receptor beta chain was obtained from a study of blood T cell repertoires in COVID-19. Clones were read by immunoSEQ multiplex PCR, and TCRdb kept only the in-frame ones, dropping some. Of about 380,000 clones in the sample, roughly four fifths are singletons; the top ten hold more than 0.85%. The V and J ends lost 4 bases and 6 bases respectively, with 29 bases between them. This CDR3 comprises 19 residues. Germline CDR1 and CDR2: SGHRS and YFSETQ. The clonotype was recovered from a human donor with acute or convalescent COVID-19. The donor label of this sample is uncertain. This chain uses TRBV5-1 with TRBJ1-3; D may be TRBD1 (5 bases). Sequencing was carried out using peripheral blood. CDR3 in amino acids: CASSPNSDILKALENTIYF. The CDR3 nucleotides are TGCGCCAGCAGCCCGAACTCGGACATATTGAAGGCTCTGGAAAACACCATATATTTT.